The TCR beta chain under discussion was sequenced for a study of T cell responses to AZD1222 COVID-19 vaccine. In germline, CDR1 is ENHRY, CDR2 SYGVKD. Trimming removed 8 bases at V and 1 base at J, with 14 bases between. The CDR3 totals 14 residues. This clone was counted a single time. Method: immunoSEQ multiplex PCR; TCRdb's copy keeps in-frame clones and lacks some. The sample yields 130,000 or so clones, about nine tenths seen once. This TCR derives from an adult who received the AZD1222 COVID-19 vaccine. The sequencing here drew on peripheral blood, taken 28 days after the second AZD1222 dose. The V gene is TRBV10-3, the J gene TRBJ1-1; D is ambiguous. The CDR3 coding sequence is TGTGCCATCTCATTAACAAAAGGGAACACTGAAGCTTTCTTT. Residues: CAISLTKGNTEAFF.